This T cell receptor (beta chain) comes out of a study of blood T cell repertoires in COVID-19. TCRdb's copy holds only in-frame clones and misses some; the assay was immunoSEQ multiplex PCR. Among roughly 230,000 clones listed, roughly four fifths were seen once. Germline values: CDR1 ENHRY, CDR2 SYGVKD. The ends were cut back, 7 bases at V and 4 bases at J, with 11 bases in the middle. This CDR3 is 13 amino acids long. Allocation to cohorts depended on clinical history reported by the participants. For recovered donors of Cohort 3, there were two negative PCRs, clearance, or symptom resolution. Sequenced material: PBMCs or T cells enriched from blood (not recorded which). This clonotype originated in a man aged 45-60 years who had recovered from COVID-19. The rearrangement uses TRBV10-3 and TRBJ1-5; possibly TRBD1 for D (6 bases). CDR3 sequence reads: CAITKGGNQPQHF. CDR3 DNA sequence: TGTGCCATCACCAAAGGGGGAAATCAGCCCCAGCATTTT.